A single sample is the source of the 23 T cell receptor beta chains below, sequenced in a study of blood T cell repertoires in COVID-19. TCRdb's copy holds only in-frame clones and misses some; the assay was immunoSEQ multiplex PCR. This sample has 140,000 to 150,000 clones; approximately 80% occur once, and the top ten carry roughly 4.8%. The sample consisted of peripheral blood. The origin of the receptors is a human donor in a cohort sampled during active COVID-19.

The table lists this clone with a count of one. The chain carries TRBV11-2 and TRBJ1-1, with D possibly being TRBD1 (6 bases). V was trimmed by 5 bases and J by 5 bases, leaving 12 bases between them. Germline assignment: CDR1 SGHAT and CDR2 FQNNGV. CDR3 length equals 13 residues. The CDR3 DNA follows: TGTGCCAGCAGCCCAGGGGTGGGGACTGAAGCTTTCTTT. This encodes CASSPGVGTEAFF.

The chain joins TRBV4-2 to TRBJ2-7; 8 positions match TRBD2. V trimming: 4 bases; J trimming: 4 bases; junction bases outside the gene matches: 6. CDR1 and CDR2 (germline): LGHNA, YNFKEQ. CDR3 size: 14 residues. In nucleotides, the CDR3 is TGTGCCAGCAGCCGGGGACTAGACAGTTACGAGCAGTACTTC. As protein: CASSRGLDSYEQYF.

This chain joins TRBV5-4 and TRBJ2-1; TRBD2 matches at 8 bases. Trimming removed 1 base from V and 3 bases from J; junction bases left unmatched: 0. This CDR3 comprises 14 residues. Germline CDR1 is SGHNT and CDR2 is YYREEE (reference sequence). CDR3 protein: CASSLLAGYNEQFF. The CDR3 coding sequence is TGTGCCAGCAGCTTGCTAGCGGGCTACAATGAGCAGTTCTTC.

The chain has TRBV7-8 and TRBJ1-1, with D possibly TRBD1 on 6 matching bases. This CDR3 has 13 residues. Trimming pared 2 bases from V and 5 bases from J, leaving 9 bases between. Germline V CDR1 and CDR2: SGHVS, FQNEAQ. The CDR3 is CASSLNRDTEAFF. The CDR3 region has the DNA TGTGCCAGCAGCTTAAACAGGGATACTGAAGCTTTCTTT.

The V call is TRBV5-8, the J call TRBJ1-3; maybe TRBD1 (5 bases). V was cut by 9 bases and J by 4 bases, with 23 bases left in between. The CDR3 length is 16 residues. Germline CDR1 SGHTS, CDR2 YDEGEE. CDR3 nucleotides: TGTGCCACACACCCCAGGGTTTTCGGGCCAGGAAACACCATATATTTT. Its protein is CATHPRVFGPGNTIYF.

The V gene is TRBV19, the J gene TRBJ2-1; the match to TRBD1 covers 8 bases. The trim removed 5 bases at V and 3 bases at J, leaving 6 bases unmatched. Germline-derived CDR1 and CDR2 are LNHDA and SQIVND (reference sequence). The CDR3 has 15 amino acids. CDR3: CASSAGTGVYNEQFF. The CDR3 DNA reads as TGTGCCAGTAGTGCTGGGACAGGCGTCTACAATGAGCAGTTCTTC.

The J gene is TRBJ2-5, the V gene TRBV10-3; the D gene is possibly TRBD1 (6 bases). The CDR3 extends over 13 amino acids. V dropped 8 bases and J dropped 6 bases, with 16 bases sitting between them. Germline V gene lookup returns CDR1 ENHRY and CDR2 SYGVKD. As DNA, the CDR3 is TGTGCCATCCACGAGGGTAGGGGGAAGACCCAGTACTTC. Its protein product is CAIHEGRGKTQYF.

CDR3 region: CASSVGTNEQFF. As DNA, the CDR3 is TGTGCCAGCAGCGTAGGCACTAATGAGCAGTTCTTC. The chain carries TRBV9 and TRBJ2-1; D unclear. This CDR3 comprises 12 residues. Germline values: CDR1 SGDLS, CDR2 YYNGEE. Trimming took off 0 bases at V and 7 bases at J, with 5 bases between the two ends.

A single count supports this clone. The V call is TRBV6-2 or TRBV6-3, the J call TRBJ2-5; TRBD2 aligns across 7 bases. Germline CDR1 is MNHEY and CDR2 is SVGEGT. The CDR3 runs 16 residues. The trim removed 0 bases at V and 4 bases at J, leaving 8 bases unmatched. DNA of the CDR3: TGTGCCAGCAGTTACTCGATTTCAGGGAGGGGAGAGACCCAGTACTTC. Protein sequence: CASSYSISGRGETQYF.

The CDR3 nucleotides read TGTGCCAGCAGCGTAGTGGAGTCCACCAGGGGGGTCTATTCCAACTATGGCTACACCTTC. This gives the protein CASSVVESTRGVYSNYGYTF. The chain employs TRBV9 and TRBJ1-2; 7 nucleotides align to TRBD1. Germline-derived CDR1 and CDR2 are SGDLS and YYNGEE. The trim removed 0 bases at V and 2 bases at J, leaving 19 bases unmatched. The CDR3 runs to 20 residues.

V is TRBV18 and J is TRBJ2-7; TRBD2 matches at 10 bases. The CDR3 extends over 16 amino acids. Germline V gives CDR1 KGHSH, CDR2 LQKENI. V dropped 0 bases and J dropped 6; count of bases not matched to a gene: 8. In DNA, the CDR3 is TGTGCCAGCTCACCACCGGTAAAAGCGGGGGGGACCGAGCAGTACTTC. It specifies CASSPPVKAGGTEQYF.

CDR3 region: CASGGEGGADYGYTF. Written as DNA, the CDR3 is TGTGCCAGCGGGGGCGAAGGGGGCGCGGACTATGGCTACACCTTC. V and J are TRBV28 and TRBJ1-2; 7 bases agree with TRBD1. Looked up from germline, CDR1 is MDHEN and CDR2 is SYDVKM. The CDR3 is 15 amino acids. The V and J ends lost 8 bases and 3 bases, in that order; junction bases with no gene match: 12.

CDR3 bases: TGTGCCAGTAGTATAGACGGACAGGGGACCTCCTACGAGCAGTACTTC. It encodes CASSIDGQGTSYEQYF. This chain links TRBV19 with TRBJ2-7; 9 bases line up with TRBD1. The junction had 3 bases not matched to a gene; V was cut back by 0 bases and J by 0 bases. Germline assignment: CDR1 LNHDA and CDR2 SQIVND (reference sequence). This CDR3 has 16 residues.

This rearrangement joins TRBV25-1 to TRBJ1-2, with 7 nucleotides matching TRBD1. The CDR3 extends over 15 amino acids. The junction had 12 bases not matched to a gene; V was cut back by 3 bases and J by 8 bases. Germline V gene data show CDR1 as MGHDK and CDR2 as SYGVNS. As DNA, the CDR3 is TGTGCCAGCAGTGAGCCCCCTTCGAGGGGGCACGGCTACACCTTC. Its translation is CASSEPPSRGHGYTF.

For the CDR3, the DNA is TGTGCCAGTAGTATAGTAGCTGTGAACACTGAAGCTTTCTTT. Residues: CASSIVAVNTEAFF. The chain links TRBV19 to TRBJ1-1; D gene uncertain. The V end was cut by 1 base, the J end by 0 bases, with 6 bases between. This CDR3 is 14 amino acids long. CDR1 and CDR2 from the germline V gene are LNHDA and SQIVND (reference sequence).

In DNA form, the CDR3 reads TGTGCCAGTAGTACTCAGGGTACCGGGGAGCTGTTTTTT. Protein: CASSTQGTGELFF. The chain is built from TRBV19 and TRBJ2-2, with a tentative D call TRBD1 (5 bases). CDR1 and CDR2 (germline): LNHDA, SQIVND (reference sequence). There are 13 residues in the CDR3. V lost 4 bases to trimming and J lost 5 bases, with 8 bases between them.

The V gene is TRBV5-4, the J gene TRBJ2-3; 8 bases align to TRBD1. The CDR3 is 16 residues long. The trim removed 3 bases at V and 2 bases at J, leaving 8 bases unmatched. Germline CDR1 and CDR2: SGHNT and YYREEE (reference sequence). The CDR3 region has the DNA TGTGCCAGCAGCTCACCAACAGGGGGGAACACAGATACGCAGTATTTT. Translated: CASSSPTGGNTDTQYF.

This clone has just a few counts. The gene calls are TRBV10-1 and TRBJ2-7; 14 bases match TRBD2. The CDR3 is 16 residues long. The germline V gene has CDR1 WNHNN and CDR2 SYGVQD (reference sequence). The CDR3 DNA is TGCGCCAGCAGTGACAACTGGACTAGCGGGAGGTCGTGCTTCTGCGTC. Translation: CASSDNWTSGRSCFCV.

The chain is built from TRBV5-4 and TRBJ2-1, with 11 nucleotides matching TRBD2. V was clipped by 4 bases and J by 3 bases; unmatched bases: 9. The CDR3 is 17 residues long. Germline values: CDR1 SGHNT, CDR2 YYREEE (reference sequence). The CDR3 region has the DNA TGTGCCAGCAGCCTCTTTAGCGGGAGGGACCTCTACAATGAGCAGTTCTTC. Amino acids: CASSLFSGRDLYNEQFF.

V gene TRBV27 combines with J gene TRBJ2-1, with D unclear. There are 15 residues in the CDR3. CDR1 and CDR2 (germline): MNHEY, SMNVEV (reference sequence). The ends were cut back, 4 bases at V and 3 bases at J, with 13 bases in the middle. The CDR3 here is CASSSSRGGYNEQFF. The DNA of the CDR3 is TGTGCCAGCAGTTCCTCGCGAGGCGGCTACAATGAGCAGTTCTTC.

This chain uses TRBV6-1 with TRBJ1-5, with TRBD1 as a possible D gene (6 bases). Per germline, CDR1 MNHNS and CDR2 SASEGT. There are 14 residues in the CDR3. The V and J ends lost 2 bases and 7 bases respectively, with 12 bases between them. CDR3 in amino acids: CASSERQAGQPQHF. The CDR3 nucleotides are TGTGCCAGCAGTGAACGACAGGCCGGACAGCCCCAGCATTTT.

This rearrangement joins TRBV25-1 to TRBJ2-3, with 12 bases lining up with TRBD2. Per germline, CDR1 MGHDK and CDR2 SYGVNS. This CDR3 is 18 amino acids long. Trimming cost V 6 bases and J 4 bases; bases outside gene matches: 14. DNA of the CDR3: TGTGCCAGCAGCGTAACCGGGACTAGCGGGTTCGGGGCAGATACGCAGTATTTT. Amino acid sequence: CASSVTGTSGFGADTQYF.

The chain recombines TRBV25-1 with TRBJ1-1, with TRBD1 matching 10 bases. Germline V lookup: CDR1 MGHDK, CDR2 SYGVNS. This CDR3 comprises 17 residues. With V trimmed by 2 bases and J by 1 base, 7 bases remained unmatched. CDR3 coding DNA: TGTGCCAGCAGTGAAAGAGACAGGGGGCGTAGGAACACTGAAGCTTTCTTT. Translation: CASSERDRGRRNTEAFF.